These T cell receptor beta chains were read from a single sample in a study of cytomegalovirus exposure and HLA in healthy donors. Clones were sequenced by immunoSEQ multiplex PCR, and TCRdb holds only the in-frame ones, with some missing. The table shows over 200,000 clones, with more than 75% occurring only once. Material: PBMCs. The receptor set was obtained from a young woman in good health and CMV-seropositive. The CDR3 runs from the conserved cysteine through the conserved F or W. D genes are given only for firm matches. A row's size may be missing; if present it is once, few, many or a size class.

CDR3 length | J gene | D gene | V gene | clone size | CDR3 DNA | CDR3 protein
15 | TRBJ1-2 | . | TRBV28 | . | TGTGCCAGCAGTTTATCGGGGGGAAGGGTCCGGGGCTACACCTTC | CASSLSGGRVRGYTF
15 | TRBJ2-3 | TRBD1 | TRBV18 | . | TGTGCCAGCTCATTGACAGGGTTGAGCACAGATACGCAGTATTTT | CASSLTGLSTDTQYF
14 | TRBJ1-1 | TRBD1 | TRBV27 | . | TGTGCCAGCAGCTGGGGACAGACGAACACTGAAGCTTTCTTT | CASSWGQTNTEAFF
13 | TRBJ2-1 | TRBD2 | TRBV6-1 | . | TGTGCCAGCAAGGAGCGGGGGGACAATGAGCAGTTCTTC | CASKERGDNEQFF
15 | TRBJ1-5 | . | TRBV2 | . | TGTGCCAGCAGTGAAGGGCCGTATAGCAATCAGCCCCAGCATTTT | CASSEGPYSNQPQHF
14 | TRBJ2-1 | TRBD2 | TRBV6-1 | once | TGTGCCAGCAGTCTAGCGGTTTCCTACAATGAGCAGTTCTTC | CASSLAVSYNEQFF
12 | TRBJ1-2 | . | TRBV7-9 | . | TGTGCCAGCAGCCCAGGCGGGGCGGGCTACACCTTC | CASSPGGAGYTF
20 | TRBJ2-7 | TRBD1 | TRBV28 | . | TGTGCCAGCAGTTTTCTGGCCCTGGCCGGGACAGGGGGCGCACCATACGAGCAGTACTTC | CASSFLALAGTGGAPYEQYF
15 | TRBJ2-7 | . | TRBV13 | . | TGTGCCAGCAGCCCGCCGGTGTCTTCAGGATACGAGCAGTACTTC | CASSPPVSSGYEQYF
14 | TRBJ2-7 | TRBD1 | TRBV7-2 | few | TGTGCCAGCAGCAAAGGGACAGGCTCCTACGAGCAGTACTTC | CASSKGTGSYEQYF
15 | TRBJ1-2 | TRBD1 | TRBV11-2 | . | TGTGCCAGCAGCTCGGGACAGGGGGTTTCCTATGGCTACACCTTC | CASSSGQGVSYGYTF
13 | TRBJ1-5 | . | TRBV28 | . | TGTGCCAGCAGTTTATCCGGGGATCAGCCCCAGCATTTT | CASSLSGDQPQHF
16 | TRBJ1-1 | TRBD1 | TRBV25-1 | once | TGTGCCAGCAGTGACCTCCGACAGGGGGGGATCGCTGAAGCTTTCTTT | CASSDLRQGGIAEAFF
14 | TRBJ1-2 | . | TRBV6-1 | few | TGTGCCAGCAGTGAACGGGGGGAGATCTATGGCTACACCTTC | CASSERGEIYGYTF
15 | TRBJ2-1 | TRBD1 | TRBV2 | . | TGTGCCAGCAGCGAGGACAGGGTGGTTGTCAATGAGCAGTTCTTC | CASSEDRVVVNEQFF
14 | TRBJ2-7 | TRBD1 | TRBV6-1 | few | TGTGCCATCCTGTCTGGGACAGGGATCTACGAGCAGTACTTC | CAILSGTGIYEQYF